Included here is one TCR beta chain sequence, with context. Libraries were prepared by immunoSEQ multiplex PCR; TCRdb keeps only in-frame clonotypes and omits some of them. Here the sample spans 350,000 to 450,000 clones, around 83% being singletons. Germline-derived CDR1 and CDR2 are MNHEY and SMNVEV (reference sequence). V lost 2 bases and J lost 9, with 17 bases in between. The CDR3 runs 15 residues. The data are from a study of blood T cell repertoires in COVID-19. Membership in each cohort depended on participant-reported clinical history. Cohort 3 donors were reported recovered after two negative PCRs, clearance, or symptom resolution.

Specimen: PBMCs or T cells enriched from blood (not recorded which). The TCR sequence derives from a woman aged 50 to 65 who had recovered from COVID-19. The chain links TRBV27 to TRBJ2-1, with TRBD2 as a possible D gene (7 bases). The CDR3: CASSLGVGGGSEQFF. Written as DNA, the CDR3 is TGTGCCAGCAGTTTAGGAGTGGGAGGGGGTAGTGAGCAGTTCTTC.